This T cell receptor (beta chain) was sequenced for a study of blood T cells in healthy people across ages. This clonotype turned up a few times. Its antigen is undetermined. Study conclusions and caveats: Higher naive T cell percentage went strongly together with higher TCR beta diversity. Greater diversity and more naive CD4+ cells were seen in long-lived donors than in aged donors.

Germline values: CDR1 SGHDN, CDR2 FVKESK. The CDR3 is 14 amino acids. Trimming removed 0 bases from V and 10 bases from J, with 15 bases in between. With a J-beta primer mix and a sample-barcoded 5' primer, a second PCR ran about 6 to 11 cycles. No fewer than 2.5 million CDR3-containing paired-end reads came from each sample. TCRdb ran MiXCR on the 5' RACE reads and lists one entry per CDR3 protein. In the table there are 650,000 to 950,000 distinct CDR3 sequences, about 42% of which are singletons. J is TRBJ1-1 and V is TRBV14; D ambiguous. Material: blood. This receptor was obtained from a man in his 60s in good health. CDR3 region: CASSQDRWADRAFF. DNA of the CDR3: TGTGCCAGCAGCCAAGATCGGTGGGCAGATCGAGCTTTCTTT.